This T cell receptor (beta chain) is from a study of shared clonotypes between healthy human individuals. Profiled with immunoSEQ multiplex PCR; TCRdb holds only in-frame clones, not every one. This table holds some 1 million clones, 65% to 75% found once. Germline V lookup: CDR1 MNHEY, CDR2 SMNVEV (reference sequence). This CDR3 spans 17 amino acids. Trimming took 5 bases from V and 3 from J; bases not matched to a gene: 16. The rearrangement links TRBV27 to TRBJ2-7, with 7 bases aligning to TRBD1. Sequencing was done on a sample of memory CD4+ T cells sorted from blood. Subset noted: CD45RA-negative fraction. The receptor was derived from a man in his late teens or twenties in good health. The DNA of the CDR3 is TGTGCCAGCAGTCTTACAGGGGACGGTATACGGGGCTACGAGCAGTACTTC. The encoded protein is CASSLTGDGIRGYEQYF.